One sample yielded the 29 T cell receptor beta chains listed below, sequenced in a study of cytomegalovirus exposure and HLA in healthy donors. PCR primers comprised 60 Vbeta and 13 Jbeta primers. Produced via immunoSEQ multiplex PCR; TCRdb's table is partial and in-frame only. The table lists about 240,000 clones, roughly 78% of them singletons, with about 0.5% in the top ten. The sample was PBMCs. The receptors shown here come from a boy younger than 18 in good health and CMV-seronegative.

This rearrangement joins TRBV6-5 to TRBJ1-2; D may be TRBD1 (6 bases). The CDR3 consists of 15 residues. CDR1 MNHEY and CDR2 SVGAGI come from the germline V gene. V lost 6 bases and J lost 0, with 14 bases in between. The CDR3 sequence is CASSRQVRTNYGYTF. The CDR3 nucleotides read TGTGCCAGCAGCCGACAGGTTCGAACTAACTATGGCTACACCTTC.

This chain joins TRBV19 and TRBJ2-2; 8 bases agree with TRBD1. The germline V gene encodes CDR1 LNHDA and CDR2 SQIVND (reference sequence). V lost 5 bases to trimming and J lost 5 bases; unmatched junction nucleotides: 10. This CDR3 has 16 amino acids. CDR3 in DNA: TGTGCCAGTAGTCTATCCCGGACAGGGAGGACCGGGGAGCTGTTTTTT. It codes for CASSLSRTGRTGELFF.

The CDR3 nucleotides read TGCGCCAGCAGCCGGGTTCAGGGTTTGCGGTATCAGCCCCAGCATTTT. This sequence encodes CASSRVQGLRYQPQHF. V gene TRBV4-1 combines with J gene TRBJ1-5, with D possibly matching TRBD1 (5 bases). Per germline, CDR1 MGHRA and CDR2 YSYEKL. The CDR3 contains 16 residues. Trimming removed 4 bases at V and 5 bases at J, with 18 bases between.

The gene calls are TRBV9 and TRBJ2-3, with TRBD2 matching over 14 bases. CDR1 is SGDLS, CDR2 YYNGEE, per germline. There are 18 residues in the CDR3. With 4 bases clipped from V and 4 bases from J, the junction kept 11 bases outside the gene matches. This CDR3 reads CASSTRLAGGLGPDTQYF. In nucleotides, the CDR3 is TGTGCCAGCAGCACGCGACTAGCGGGGGGGCTGGGTCCAGATACGCAGTATTTT.

A note on this clone: The junction departs from the called germline gene at one end, perhaps through a read error. The chain recombines TRBV5-1 with TRBJ2-7; 7 bases map to TRBD1. Germline assignment: CDR1 SGHRS and CDR2 YFSETQ. CDR3 length: 14 amino acids. The CDR3 region is CASRLGQSSYEQYF. The CDR3 nucleotides are TGCGCCAGCAGGTTGGGACAGAGCTCCTACGAGCAGTACTTC.

V and J are TRBV15 and TRBJ2-1; the D is unclear. The CDR3 totals 15 residues. V gave up 5 bases and J gave up 1 base, with 12 bases separating them. Germline V gene lookup returns CDR1 LNHNV and CDR2 YYDKDF (reference sequence). The chain's CDR3 is CATSYGDSSYNEQFF. The CDR3 DNA is TGTGCCACCAGCTATGGCGACTCATCCTACAATGAGCAGTTCTTC.

The V and J genes are TRBV5-1 and TRBJ2-5, with TRBD2 matching 14 bases. The length of the CDR3 is 16 residues. Germline CDR1 SGHRS, CDR2 YFSETQ. The V gene end was trimmed by 4 bases and the J gene end by 5 bases; junction bases not matched to a gene: 7. The CDR3 is CASSPLGLAGVETQYF. The CDR3 DNA is TGCGCCAGCAGCCCCCTGGGACTAGCGGGAGTCGAGACCCAGTACTTC.

The V call is TRBV2, the J call TRBJ2-5; D remains unclear. The DNA matches TRBJ2-7 better at its end, which makes the J call doubtful. CDR1 SNHLY and CDR2 FYNNEI come from the germline V gene. This CDR3 is 11 amino acids long. Written as DNA, the CDR3 is TGTGCCAGCAGTAGTGCCTACGAGCAGTACTTC. It encodes CASSSAYEQYF.

This clone showed up just a few times. For the CDR3, the DNA is TGTGCCAGCAGTCAGGGGTCGGGTCGCAATCAGCCCCAGCATTTT. Translating it yields CASSQGSGRNQPQHF. This rearrangement joins TRBV9 to TRBJ1-5; a weak D match, TRBD1 (6 bases). The length of the CDR3 is 15 residues. Trimming removed 5 bases from V and 2 bases from J, with 14 bases in between. In germline, CDR1 is SGDLS, CDR2 YYNGEE. The complete variable domain, with remaining parts taken from reference TRBV9 and TRBJ1-5, reads DSGVTQTPKHLITATGQRVTLRCSPRSGDLSVYWYQQSLDQGLQFLIQYYNGEERAKGNILERFSAQQFPDLHSELNLSSLELGDSALYFCASSQGSGRNQPQHFGDGTRLSIL.

This chain uses TRBV11-2 with TRBJ1-1, with D tentatively TRBD1 (5 bases). Germline V gene sequence: CDR1 SGHAT, CDR2 FQNNGV. CDR3 length: 13 amino acids. V dropped 7 bases and J dropped 1 base, with 10 bases sitting between them. The CDR3 DNA is TGTGCCAGCACCTGGGGGGGGAACACTGAAGCTTTCTTT. It translates to CASTWGGNTEAFF. Complete variable domain (other parts from reference TRBV11-2 and TRBJ1-1): EAGVAQSPRYKIIEKRQSVAFWCNPISGHATLYWYQQILGQGPKLLIQFQNNGVVDDSQLPKDRFSAERLKGVDSTLKIQPAKLEDSAVYLCASTWGGNTEAFFGQGTRLTVV.

The V and J genes are TRBV18 and TRBJ1-1; D is possibly TRBD1 (5 bases). V was pared by 2 bases and J by 0 bases, with 10 bases between. CDR3 length: 15 residues. The germline V gene encodes CDR1 KGHSH and CDR2 LQKENI. The CDR3 spells CASSPKGHMNTEAFF. For the CDR3, the DNA is TGTGCCAGCTCACCAAAAGGACACATGAACACTGAAGCTTTCTTT.

The chain joins TRBV7-6 to TRBJ2-2; 14 bases are a match to TRBD2. With 5 bases clipped from V and 0 bases from J, the junction kept 5 bases outside the gene matches. The germline V gene encodes CDR1 SGHVS and CDR2 FNYEAQ. The CDR3 loop spans 18 amino acids. CDR3 coding DNA: TGTGCCAGCAGCCTGGGACTAGCGGGGGACCCGAACACCGGGGAGCTGTTTTTT. It yields the protein CASSLGLAGDPNTGELFF.

The chain recombines TRBV5-1 with TRBJ1-1; 7 bases align to TRBD1. CDR3 length: 15 amino acids. Unmatched junction bases numbered 5, after V lost 2 bases and J lost 1 base. Germline values: CDR1 SGHRS, CDR2 YFSETQ. In DNA, the CDR3 is TGCGCCAGCAGCTTCCGGACAGGTGAGAACACTGAAGCTTTCTTT. Encoded protein: CASSFRTGENTEAFF.

As regards this clone: The sample carries other DNA sequences with the same CDR3. The V call is TRBV11-2, the J call TRBJ1-2; possible D gene TRBD1, 6 bases. Germline values: CDR1 SGHAT, CDR2 FQNNGV. This CDR3 region has 13 residues. V lost 4 bases, J lost 8 bases, and 14 bases lay in between. The CDR3 reads CASSSGVSGGYTF. The CDR3 DNA sequence: TGTGCCAGCAGCTCAGGGGTGAGCGGAGGCTACACCTTC.

The genes are TRBV19 and TRBJ1-5, with 7 bases aligning to TRBD1. Germline-derived CDR1 and CDR2 are LNHDA and SQIVND (reference sequence). J gave up 3 bases and V 6 bases, and 2 bases lay outside the gene matches. The CDR3 has 13 residues. The CDR3 protein is CASSGTDNQPQHF. Here the CDR3 DNA reads TGTGCCAGTAGCGGGACAGACAATCAGCCCCAGCATTTT. The full variable domain, with the rest looked up from reference TRBV19 and TRBJ1-5, is DGGITQSPKYLFRKEGQNVTLSCEQNLNHDAMYWYRQDPGQGLRLIYYSQIVNDFQKGDIAEGYSVSREKKESFPLTVTSAQKNPTAFYLCASSGTDNQPQHFGDGTRLSIL.

V and J are TRBV6-5 and TRBJ1-2; D is ambiguous. V lost 0 bases and J 3 bases, leaving 5 bases between the germline ends. This CDR3 is built from 13 residues. In germline, CDR1 is MNHEY, CDR2 SVGAGI. The CDR3, as DNA: TGTGCCAGCAGTTACTCGCTATACTATGGCTACACCTTC. This gives the protein CASSYSLYYGYTF.

This sequence joins TRBV5-1 and TRBJ1-4, with D hard to call. There are 14 residues in the CDR3. Looked up from germline, CDR1 is SGHRS and CDR2 is YFSETQ. Between the trimmed V and J ends, which lost 3 bases and 0 bases, there was a span of 6 bases. CDR3 nucleotide sequence: TGCGCCAGCAGCTATCAGGCAACTAATGAAAAACTGTTTTTT. This gives the protein CASSYQATNEKLFF.

The chain links TRBV6-6 to TRBJ2-7; TRBD1 matches 7 bases. The V segment lost 5 bases and the J segment 3 bases; nucleotides outside the gene matches: 4. CDR1 and CDR2 from the germline V gene are MNHNY and SVGAGI (reference sequence). This CDR3 is 13 amino acids long. This CDR3 reads CASSPGTVYEQYF. The DNA for the CDR3 is TGTGCCAGCAGTCCAGGGACAGTCTACGAGCAGTACTTC.

The chain recombines TRBV27 with TRBJ1-1; TRBD1 aligns across 9 bases. The CDR3 has 15 amino acids. V was pared by 3 bases and J by 3 bases, with 5 bases of the junction left unmatched. The germline gives CDR1 MNHEY, CDR2 SMNVEV (reference sequence). The CDR3 nucleotides read TGTGCCAGCAGTTTTACAGGGGGCTGGGACACTGAAGCTTTCTTT. This codes for CASSFTGGWDTEAFF.

This sequence joins TRBV10-3 and TRBJ2-2, with unresolved D. The CDR3 runs to 19 residues. Germline CDR1 reads ENHRY; CDR2 reads SYGVKD. The V end was cut by 6 bases, the J end by 3 bases, with 26 bases between. For the CDR3, the DNA is TGTGCCATCAGCCCATCCGCCTTCGCAGGTCGAATATACACCGGGGAGCTGTTTTTT. It is translated as CAISPSAFAGRIYTGELFF.

This clone was counted once. In DNA form, the CDR3 reads TGTGCCAGCAGCGTACTAGCGGGGGGGCAAGAGACCCAGTACTTC. It encodes CASSVLAGGQETQYF. The rearrangement links TRBV9 to TRBJ2-5; 12 nucleotides agree with TRBD2. The junction had 0 bases not matched to a gene; V was cut back by 1 base and J by 2 bases. From germline, CDR1 is SGDLS and CDR2 YYNGEE. CDR3 size: 15 residues.

This clone was counted only a few times. CDR3 DNA: TGCGCCAGCAGCTTGGTCGGCGGGGGGGCCCCAAATGAGCAGTTCTTC. It encodes CASSLVGGGAPNEQFF. J is TRBJ2-1 and V is TRBV5-1; 9 nucleotides line up with TRBD2. Germline V gene lookup returns CDR1 SGHRS and CDR2 YFSETQ. V lost 0 bases and J lost 7; bases outside the gene matches: 8. The CDR3 loop spans 16 amino acids.

V gene TRBV14 combines with J gene TRBJ2-4, with 7 bases matching TRBD1. This CDR3 contains 14 residues. Germline values: CDR1 SGHDN, CDR2 FVKESK. J lost 4 bases, V lost 4 bases, and 4 bases had no gene match. The CDR3, as DNA: TGTGCCAGCAGCCTAAGGGACAGAAAAAACATTCAGTACTTC. The encoded protein is CASSLRDRKNIQYF.

The chain couples TRBV6-1 to TRBJ2-7; D possibly corresponds to TRBD2 (6 bases). This CDR3 has 16 residues. The V end lost 0 bases, the J end lost 3 bases, and 15 bases lay between the germline ends. Germline V gene sequence: CDR1 MNHNS, CDR2 SASEGT. The CDR3: CASSEAAGNSGYEQYF. The DNA for the CDR3 is TGTGCCAGCAGTGAAGCAGCGGGTAATAGCGGCTACGAGCAGTACTTC.

V is TRBV7-9 and J is TRBJ2-2; D call uncertain. Trimming pared 3 bases from V and 0 bases from J, leaving 11 bases between. The CDR3 is 16 amino acids. Germline loops: CDR1 SEHNR, CDR2 FQNEAQ (reference sequence). CDR3 amino acids: CASSLIPVSNTGELFF. CDR3 sequence (DNA): TGTGCCAGCAGCTTGATCCCAGTGTCGAACACCGGGGAGCTGTTTTTT.

The chain links TRBV10-1 to TRBJ2-7; 10 bases fit TRBD2. Germline V gene sequence: CDR1 WNHNN, CDR2 SYGVQD (reference sequence). V gave up 6 bases and J gave up 5 bases; unmatched junction bases: 10. CDR3 length: 15 residues. In DNA, the CDR3 is TGCGCCAGCAGACCCGGTGGGACTAGCGATAACGAGCAGTACTTC. Protein: CASRPGGTSDNEQYF.

This clone was recorded a few times. The chain couples TRBV12-5 to TRBJ1-5; perhaps TRBD2 as D (6 bases). The end of the DNA aligns better with TRBJ2-3, so the J call may be wrong. Germline V gene data show CDR1 as LGHNT and CDR2 as FRNRAP. CDR3 length: 13 amino acids. The CDR3 region is CASGPTGGQPQYF. The CDR3, as DNA: TGTGCTAGTGGCCCCACCGGGGGTCAGCCCCAGTATTTT.

The genes are TRBV29-1 and TRBJ2-2, with D tentatively TRBD1 (5 bases). CDR1 and CDR2 (germline): SQVTM, ANQGSEA. V dropped 6 bases and J dropped 3 bases, with 11 bases sitting between them. The CDR3 is made up of 13 amino acids. The CDR3: CSVTRGDTGELFF. As DNA, the CDR3 is TGCAGCGTAACAAGGGGTGACACCGGGGAGCTGTTTTTT.

V gene TRBV11-3 combines with J gene TRBJ2-2; 9 bases line up with TRBD1. Germline assignment: CDR1 SGHNT and CDR2 YENEEA. The CDR3 contains 16 residues. With 5 bases clipped from V and 5 bases from J, the junction kept 9 bases outside the gene matches. The DNA for the CDR3 is TGTGCCAGCAGCAACCCGGGACAGGGCCGTACCGGGGAGCTGTTTTTT. Encoded protein: CASSNPGQGRTGELFF. Using reference TRBV11-3 and TRBJ2-2 for the parts outside the CDR3, the full variable domain is EAGVVQSPRYKIIEKKQPVAFWCNPISGHNTLYWYLQNLGQGPELLIRYENEEAVDDSQLPKDRFSAERLKGVDSTLKIQPAELGDSAVYLCASSNPGQGRTGELFFGEGSRLTVL.